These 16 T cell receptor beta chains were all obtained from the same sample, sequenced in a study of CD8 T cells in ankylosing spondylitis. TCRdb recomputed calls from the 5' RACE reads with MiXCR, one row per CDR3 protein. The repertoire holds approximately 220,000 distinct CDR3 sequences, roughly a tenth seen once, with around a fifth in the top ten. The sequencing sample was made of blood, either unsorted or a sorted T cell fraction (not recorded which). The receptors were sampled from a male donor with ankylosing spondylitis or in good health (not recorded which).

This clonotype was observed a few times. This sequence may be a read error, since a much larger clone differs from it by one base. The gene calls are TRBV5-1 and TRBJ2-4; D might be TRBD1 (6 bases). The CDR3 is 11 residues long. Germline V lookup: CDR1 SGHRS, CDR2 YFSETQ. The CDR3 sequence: CASSQGDIPYF. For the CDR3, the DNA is TGCGCCAGCAGCCAAGGGGACATTCCGTACTTC.

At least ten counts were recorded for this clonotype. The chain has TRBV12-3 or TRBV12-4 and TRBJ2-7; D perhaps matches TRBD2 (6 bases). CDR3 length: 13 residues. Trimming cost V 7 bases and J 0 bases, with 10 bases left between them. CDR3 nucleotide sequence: TGTGCCAGCAAACCCGGGGGCTCCTACGAGCAGTACTTC. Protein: CASKPGGSYEQYF.

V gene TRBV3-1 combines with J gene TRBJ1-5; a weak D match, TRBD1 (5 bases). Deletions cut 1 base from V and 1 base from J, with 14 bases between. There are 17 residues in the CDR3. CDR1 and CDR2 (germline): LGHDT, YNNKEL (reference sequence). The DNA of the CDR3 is TGTGCCAGCAGCCAAGGGTTTTTAAGGGGCAGCAATCAGCCCCAGCATTTT. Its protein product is CASSQGFLRGSNQPQHF. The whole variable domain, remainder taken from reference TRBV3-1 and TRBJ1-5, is DTAVSQTPKYLVTQMGNDKSIKCEQNLGHDTMYWYKQDSKKFLKIMFSYNNKELIINETVPNRFSPKSPDKAHLNLHINSLELGDSAVYFCASSQGFLRGSNQPQHFGDGTRLSIL.

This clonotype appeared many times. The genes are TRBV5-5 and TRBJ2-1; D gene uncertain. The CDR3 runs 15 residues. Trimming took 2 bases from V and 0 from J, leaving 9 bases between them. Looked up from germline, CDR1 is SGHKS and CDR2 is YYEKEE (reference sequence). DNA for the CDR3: TGTGCCAGCAGCTTATTCGCTAGCTCCTACAATGAGCAGTTCTTC. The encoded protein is CASSLFASSYNEQFF.

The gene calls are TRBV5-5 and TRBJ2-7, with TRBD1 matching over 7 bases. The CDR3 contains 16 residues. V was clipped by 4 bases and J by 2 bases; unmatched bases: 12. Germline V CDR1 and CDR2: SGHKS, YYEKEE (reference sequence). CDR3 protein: CASSRSGQLPPYEQYF. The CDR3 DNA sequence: TGTGCCAGCAGCAGATCGGGACAGCTACCGCCCTACGAGCAGTACTTC.

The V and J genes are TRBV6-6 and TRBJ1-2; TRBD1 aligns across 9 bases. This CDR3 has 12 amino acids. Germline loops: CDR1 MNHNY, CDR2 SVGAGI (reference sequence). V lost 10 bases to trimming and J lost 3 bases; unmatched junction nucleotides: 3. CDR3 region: CANRGRDYGYTF. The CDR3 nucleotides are TGTGCCAACAGGGGGCGCGACTATGGCTACACCTTC.

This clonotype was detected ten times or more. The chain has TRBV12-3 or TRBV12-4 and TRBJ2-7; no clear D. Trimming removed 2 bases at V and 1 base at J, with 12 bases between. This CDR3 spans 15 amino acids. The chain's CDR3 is CASSLRETTSYEQYF. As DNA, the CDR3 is TGTGCCAGCAGTTTAAGGGAAACGACTTCCTACGAGCAGTACTTC.

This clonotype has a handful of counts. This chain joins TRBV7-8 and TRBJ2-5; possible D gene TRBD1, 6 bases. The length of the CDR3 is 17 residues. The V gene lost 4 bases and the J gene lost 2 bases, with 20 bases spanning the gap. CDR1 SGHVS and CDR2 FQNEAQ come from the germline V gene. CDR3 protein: CASSSMGARTTQETQYF. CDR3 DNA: TGTGCCAGCAGCTCAATGGGGGCGCGGACCACGCAAGAGACCCAGTACTTC. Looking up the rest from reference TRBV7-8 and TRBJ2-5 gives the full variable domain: GAGVSQSPRYKVAKRGQDVALRCDPISGHVSLFWYQQALGQGPEFLTYFQNEAQLDKSGLPSDRFFAERPEGSVSTLKIQRTQQEDSAVYLCASSSMGARTTQETQYFGPGTRLLVL.

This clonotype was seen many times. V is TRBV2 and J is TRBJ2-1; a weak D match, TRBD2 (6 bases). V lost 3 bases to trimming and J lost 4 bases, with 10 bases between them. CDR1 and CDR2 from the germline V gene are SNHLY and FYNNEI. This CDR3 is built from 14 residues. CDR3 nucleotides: TGTGCCAGCAGTGACTCGGAGGGTTACAATGAGCAGTTCTTC. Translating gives CASSDSEGYNEQFF.

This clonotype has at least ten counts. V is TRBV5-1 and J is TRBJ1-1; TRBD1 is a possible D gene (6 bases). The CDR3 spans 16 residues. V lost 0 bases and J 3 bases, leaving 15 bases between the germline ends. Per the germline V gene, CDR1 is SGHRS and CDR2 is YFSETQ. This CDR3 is CASSLDGGRLDTEAFF. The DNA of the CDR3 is TGCGCCAGCAGCTTGGATGGGGGCAGGCTGGACACTGAAGCTTTCTTT. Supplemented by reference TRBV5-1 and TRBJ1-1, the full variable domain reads KAGVTQTPRYLIKTRGQQVTLSCSPISGHRSVSWYQQTPGQGLQFLFEYFSETQRNKGNFPGRFSGRQFSNSRSEMNVSTLELGDSALYLCASSLDGGRLDTEAFFGQGTRLTVV.

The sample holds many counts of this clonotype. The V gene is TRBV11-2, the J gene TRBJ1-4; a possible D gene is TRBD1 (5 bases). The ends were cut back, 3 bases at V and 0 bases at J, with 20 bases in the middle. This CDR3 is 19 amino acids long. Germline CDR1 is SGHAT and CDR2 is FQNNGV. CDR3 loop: CASSLNGPRGGTTNEKLFF. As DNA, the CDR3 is TGTGCCAGCAGCTTGAATGGACCGCGGGGCGGGACAACTAATGAAAAACTGTTTTTT.

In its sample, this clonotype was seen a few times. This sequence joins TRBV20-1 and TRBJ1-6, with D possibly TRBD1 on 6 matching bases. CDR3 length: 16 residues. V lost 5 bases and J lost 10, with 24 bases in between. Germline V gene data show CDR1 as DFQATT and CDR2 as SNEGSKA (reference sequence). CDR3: CSAEKDSRYLPSPLHF. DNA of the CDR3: TGCAGTGCTGAAAAGGACAGCCGGTACCTTCCATCACCCCTCCACTTT.

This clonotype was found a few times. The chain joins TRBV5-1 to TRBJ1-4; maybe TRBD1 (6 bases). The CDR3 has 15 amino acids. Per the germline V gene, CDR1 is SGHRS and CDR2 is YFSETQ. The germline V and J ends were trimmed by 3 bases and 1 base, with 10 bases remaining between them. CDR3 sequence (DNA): TGCGCCAGCAGCTCCCAAGGGGGAACTAATGAAAAACTGTTTTTT. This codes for CASSSQGGTNEKLFF.

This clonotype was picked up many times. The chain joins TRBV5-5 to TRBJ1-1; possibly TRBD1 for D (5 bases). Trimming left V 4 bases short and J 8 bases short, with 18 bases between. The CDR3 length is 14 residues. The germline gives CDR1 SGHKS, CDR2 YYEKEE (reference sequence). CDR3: CASSGGTPVGEAFF. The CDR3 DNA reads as TGTGCCAGCAGCGGGGGGACCCCCGTTGGGGAAGCTTTCTTT.

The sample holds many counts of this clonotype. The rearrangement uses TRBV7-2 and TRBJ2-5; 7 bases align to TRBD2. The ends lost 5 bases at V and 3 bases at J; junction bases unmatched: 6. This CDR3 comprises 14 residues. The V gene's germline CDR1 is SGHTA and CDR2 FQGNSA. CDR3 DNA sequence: TGTGCCAGCAGCCCCGCTCTAGCGGAAGAGACCCAGTACTTC. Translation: CASSPALAEETQYF.

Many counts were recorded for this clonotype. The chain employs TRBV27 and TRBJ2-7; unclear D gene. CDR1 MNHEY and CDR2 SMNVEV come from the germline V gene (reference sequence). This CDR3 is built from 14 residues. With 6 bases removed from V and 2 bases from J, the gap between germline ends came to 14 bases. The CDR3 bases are TGTGCCAGCAGCCTCTATCCCCCCCCCTACGAGCAGTACTTC. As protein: CASSLYPPPYEQYF.